One and the same sample provided the 17 T cell receptor beta chains below, sequenced in a study of graft-versus-host responses after intestinal transplantation. Assay: immunoSEQ multiplex PCR; the TCRdb copy retains only in-frame clones and omits some. Seen here are some 120,000 clones, around 94% observed once, and the top ten hold about 0.16%. No antigens are known for them. The sample consisted of unstimulated CD4+ T cells sorted from spleen or lymph node cells, taken before intestinal transplant. These receptors were collected from a human donor who received an intestinal transplant.

In the case of this clone: The junction departs from the called germline gene at one end, perhaps through a read error. This chain uses TRBV5-4 with TRBJ2-5; 8 bases match TRBD1. Germline V CDR1 and CDR2: SGHNT, YYREEE (reference sequence). The CDR3 covers 13 residues. Written as DNA, the CDR3 is TGTGCCAGCAGGTTGGACAGGGAAGAGACCCAGTACTTC. This sequence encodes CASRLDREETQYF.

The chain employs TRBV15 and TRBJ1-2, with unresolved D. The V and J ends lost 2 bases and 2 bases respectively, with 15 bases between them. The CDR3 runs to 16 residues. Germline values: CDR1 LNHNV, CDR2 YYDKDF (reference sequence). The CDR3 DNA reads TGTGCCACCAGCAGATTTACTCTGGGTCTCAACTATGGCTACACCTTC. It specifies CATSRFTLGLNYGYTF.

V gene TRBV6-1 combines with J gene TRBJ1-2; the match to TRBD1 covers 8 bases. J gave up 8 bases and V 7 bases, and 3 bases lay outside the gene matches. The CDR3 runs to 11 residues. Per germline, CDR1 MNHNS and CDR2 SASEGT. CDR3: CASNGQGGYTF. DNA of the CDR3: TGTGCCAGCAATGGACAGGGAGGCTACACCTTC.

The V gene is TRBV5-1, the J gene TRBJ1-1; weak D call: TRBD1 (5 bases). V was clipped by 0 bases and J by 1 base, with 7 bases between them. CDR3 size: 14 residues. Germline CDR1 and CDR2: SGHRS and YFSETQ. CDR3 in amino acids: CASSLDQGNTEAFF. DNA of the CDR3: TGCGCCAGCAGCTTGGATCAGGGGAACACTGAAGCTTTCTTT.

The chain uses TRBV2 and TRBJ1-3; no definite D call. The ends were cut back, 8 bases at V and 4 bases at J, with 12 bases in the middle. This CDR3 region has 13 residues. Germline lookup yields CDR1 SNHLY and CDR2 FYNNEI. The CDR3 DNA sequence: TGTGCCAGCGGAGTCTTTGGCGGAAACACCATATATTTT. This gives the protein CASGVFGGNTIYF.

The genes are TRBV9 and TRBJ1-3, with D possibly being TRBD1 (5 bases). This CDR3 contains 16 residues. V was clipped by 3 bases and J by 0 bases, with 13 bases between them. Germline CDR1 SGDLS, CDR2 YYNGEE. The CDR3 protein is CASSGGVSSSGNTIYF. The CDR3 nucleotides read TGTGCCAGCAGCGGGGGGGTCAGCTCCTCTGGAAACACCATATATTTT.

This clone has only one observation. The chain has TRBV7-9 and TRBJ1-1; the D gene is possibly TRBD1 (5 bases). This CDR3 is 12 amino acids long. Germline V gene data show CDR1 as SEHNR and CDR2 as FQNEAQ (reference sequence). V lost 8 bases and J 7 bases, leaving 14 bases between the germline ends. CDR3 region: CASRQGLNEAFF. The CDR3 nucleotides read TGTGCCAGCCGTCAGGGACTCAATGAAGCTTTCTTT.

The chain is built from TRBV7-9 and TRBJ1-2; D remains ambiguous. This CDR3 has 15 amino acids. V lost 4 bases, J lost 6 bases, and 18 bases lay in between. Germline CDR1 and CDR2: SEHNR and FQNEAQ (reference sequence). CDR3 coding DNA: TGTGCCAGCAGCTGGGTTATGGTGCCAGCGCATGGCTACACCTTC. It codes for CASSWVMVPAHGYTF.

The chain couples TRBV7-8 to TRBJ2-5, with a possible D match to TRBD1 (5 bases). The V gene's germline CDR1 is SGHVS and CDR2 FQNEAQ. V lost 1 base to trimming and J lost 3 bases, with 18 bases between them. The CDR3 runs to 17 residues. The DNA for the CDR3 is TGTGCCAGCAGCTTAGTAGGACATCCAGCCGGAGAAGAGACCCAGTACTTC. Protein sequence: CASSLVGHPAGEETQYF.

The V and J genes are TRBV6-5 and TRBJ2-1; D unresolved. Germline CDR1 and CDR2: MNHEY and SVGAGI. CDR3 length: 14 amino acids. V was pared by 5 bases and J by 2 bases, with 10 bases between. In DNA, the CDR3 is TGTGCCAGCAGTGGGTCTATCCCCTACAATGAGCAGTTCTTC. As protein: CASSGSIPYNEQFF.

This rearrangement joins TRBV5-4 to TRBJ1-1; no clear D gene. The CDR3 loop spans 12 amino acids. V lost 2 bases and J 5 bases, leaving 7 bases between the germline ends. Germline V CDR1 and CDR2: SGHNT, YYREEE (reference sequence). In DNA form, the CDR3 reads TGTGCCAGCAGCTTACCCGAAACTGAAGCTTTCTTT. This gives the protein CASSLPETEAFF.

The rearrangement joins TRBV7-3 to TRBJ2-3; D possibly corresponds to TRBD2 (5 bases). V shed 0 bases and J shed 3 bases, with 10 bases lying between them. Germline CDR1 SGHTA, CDR2 FQGTGA. The CDR3 spans 15 residues. The CDR3 DNA reads TGTGCCAGCAGCTTAACCCCCACGGGGACAGATACGCAGTATTTT. Protein sequence: CASSLTPTGTDTQYF.

V is TRBV30 and J is TRBJ1-5; D remains ambiguous. The CDR3 sequence is 13 residues long. Germline V gene data show CDR1 as GTSNPN and CDR2 as SVGIG (reference sequence). Trimming took off 2 bases at V and 5 bases at J, with 10 bases between the two ends. In DNA form, the CDR3 reads TGTGCCTGGAGTTTAGAGCCTTATCAGCCCCAGCATTTT. Its protein is CAWSLEPYQPQHF.

This CDR3 reads CASRTQRGGSTGELFF. DNA for the CDR3: TGTGCCAGCAGAACCCAGCGGGGGGGTTCCACCGGGGAGCTGTTTTTT. The J gene is TRBJ2-2, the V gene TRBV11-2; 10 bases align to TRBD2. J gave up 4 bases and V 6 bases, and 8 bases lay outside the gene matches. The germline gives CDR1 SGHAT, CDR2 FQNNGV. The CDR3 loop spans 16 amino acids. Full variable domain (rest looked up from reference TRBV11-2 and TRBJ2-2): EAGVAQSPRYKIIEKRQSVAFWCNPISGHATLYWYQQILGQGPKLLIQFQNNGVVDDSQLPKDRFSAERLKGVDSTLKIQPAKLEDSAVYLCASRTQRGGSTGELFFGEGSRLTVL.

This chain links TRBV12-5 with TRBJ1-3, with D uncertain. Trimming pared 6 bases from V and 2 bases from J, leaving 11 bases between. The CDR3 spans 14 residues. The V gene's germline CDR1 is LGHNT and CDR2 FRNRAP. CDR3 protein: CASGQNLAGNTIYF. The CDR3, as DNA: TGTGCTAGTGGCCAGAACCTAGCTGGAAACACCATATATTTT.

This clone appeared once. This chain connects TRBV29-1 to TRBJ2-7, with 7 bases identical to TRBD2. Germline CDR1 SQVTM, CDR2 ANQGSEA. The trim removed 5 bases at V and 0 bases at J, leaving 7 bases unmatched. The CDR3 covers 14 residues. CDR3 nucleotide sequence: TGCAGCGTTCAGCGGGACTCTAGCTCCTACGAGCAGTACTTC. Translation: CSVQRDSSSYEQYF.

V and J are TRBV6-1 and TRBJ2-3; weak D call: TRBD1 (5 bases). V lost 7 bases to trimming and J lost 4 bases, with 9 bases between them. The CDR3 loop spans 12 amino acids. The germline V gene encodes CDR1 MNHNS and CDR2 SASEGT. The CDR3 sequence: CASKGPADTQYF. CDR3 coding DNA: TGTGCCAGCAAGGGGCCAGCAGATACGCAGTATTTT.